This TCR beta chain is drawn from a study of T cell responses to AZD1222 COVID-19 vaccine. Overall study findings and caveats: Sampling that yielded the repertoires occurred only after the peak T cell response. Variant regions that are unmutated are reportedly the target of nearly half of spike-specific TCRs.

With respect to this clone: Antigen unknown.

This CDR3 region has 14 residues. Germline CDR1 and CDR2: MNHEY and SVGAGI. V lost 11 bases and J 1 base, leaving 17 bases between the germline ends. The table came from immunoSEQ multiplex PCR; TCRdb's copy has only in-frame clones and leaves some out. The sample carries over 85,000 clones, approximately 84% recorded once. The chain has TRBV6-5 and TRBJ1-1; D remains unclear. Sample: peripheral blood, taken 28 days after the second AZD1222 dose. The TCR comes from an adult who received the AZD1222 COVID-19 vaccine. CDR3 sequence: CAGSLARQNTEAFF. In DNA, the CDR3 is TGTGCCGGCTCCCTGGCCAGGCAGAACACTGAAGCTTTCTTT.